One and the same sample provided the 10 T cell receptor beta chains below, sequenced in a study of radiotherapy plus CTLA-4 blockade in lung cancer. The table came from immunoSEQ multiplex PCR; TCRdb's copy has only in-frame clones and leaves some out. Altogether 50,000 to 70,000 clones are present, just under 85% being singletons, with the ten largest covering roughly 6.7%. The source material was peripheral blood, sampled from a patient treated with radiotherapy plus ipilimumab. Every receptor here comes from a human donor with non-small cell lung cancer whose response to radiotherapy plus ipilimumab could not be evaluated.

DNA of the CDR3: TGTGCCAGCAGCCTCAGGAGAAGGGGTGAGACCCAGTACTTC. Encoded protein: CASSLRRRGETQYF. The chain is built from TRBV7-8 and TRBJ2-5, with a possible D match to TRBD1 (5 bases). Germline V gene data show CDR1 as SGHVS and CDR2 as FQNEAQ. Trimming stripped 5 bases from V and 5 bases from J, with 15 bases between. The CDR3 spans 14 residues. The whole variable domain, remainder taken from reference TRBV7-8 and TRBJ2-5, is GAGVSQSPRYKVAKRGQDVALRCDPISGHVSLFWYQQALGQGPEFLTYFQNEAQLDKSGLPSDRFFAERPEGSVSTLKIQRTQQEDSAVYLCASSLRRRGETQYFGPGTRLLVL.

The chain couples TRBV18 to TRBJ1-4, with no clear D. Germline CDR1 and CDR2: KGHSH and LQKENI. The length of the CDR3 is 15 residues. Between the trimmed V and J ends, which lost 3 bases and 2 bases, there was a span of 10 bases. In DNA form, the CDR3 reads TGTGCCAGCTCACCCGGAGGAGGCACTAATGAAAAACTGTTTTTT. It is translated as CASSPGGGTNEKLFF.

The chain carries TRBV5-6 and TRBJ2-7; 7 bases agree with TRBD1. Germline assignment: CDR1 SGHDT and CDR2 YYEEEE. This CDR3 contains 14 residues. V trimming: 4 bases; J trimming: 4 bases; junction bases outside the gene matches: 8. CDR3 sequence: CASSPGTVGYEQYF. The CDR3 DNA sequence: TGTGCCAGCAGCCCTGGGACAGTCGGGTACGAGCAGTACTTC.

The genes are TRBV6-5 and TRBJ1-6, with 8 bases identical to TRBD1. The germline CDR1 and CDR2 sequences are MNHEY and SVGAGI. This CDR3 comprises 15 residues. Losses at the gene ends were 6 bases for V and 6 bases for J; bases not matched to a gene: 7. CDR3 DNA sequence: TGTGCCAGCAGCCCCGGGACAGGCCTTAATTCACCCCTCCACTTT. This codes for CASSPGTGLNSPLHF.

The chain recombines TRBV18 with TRBJ1-2; D is undetermined. The V end was cut by 6 bases, the J end by 6 bases, with 14 bases between. CDR1 and CDR2 from the germline V gene are KGHSH and LQKENI. This CDR3 region has 13 residues. The CDR3: CASSPAIQNGYTF. Written as DNA, the CDR3 is TGTGCCAGCTCGCCAGCCATTCAGAATGGCTACACCTTC.

This clone was recorded only once. V is TRBV29-1 and J is TRBJ1-1, with a possible D match to TRBD1 (5 bases). Trimming shortened V by 7 bases and J by 4 bases, and 19 bases separated the two germline ends. Germline CDR1 SQVTM, CDR2 ANQGSEA. This CDR3 is built from 14 residues. The CDR3 sequence: CSGEGTGEGTEAFF. The CDR3 DNA reads as TGCAGCGGGGAGGGGACGGGGGAAGGCACTGAAGCTTTCTTT.

The chain uses TRBV7-9 and TRBJ2-2, with 7 bases aligning to TRBD1. CDR1 and CDR2 from the germline V gene are SEHNR and FQNEAQ (reference sequence). CDR3 length equals 16 residues. V lost 6 bases, J lost 2 bases, and 9 bases stayed unmatched. In DNA form, the CDR3 reads TGTGCCAGCAGAGCCGGGACAGCAGAAAACACCGGGGAGCTGTTTTTT. The encoded protein is CASRAGTAENTGELFF.

V and J are TRBV9 and TRBJ2-4; possibly TRBD2 for D (5 bases). This CDR3 is built from 14 residues. Germline loops: CDR1 SGDLS, CDR2 YYNGEE. Between the trimmed V and J ends, which lost 4 bases and 6 bases, there was a span of 14 bases. CDR3 DNA sequence: TGTGCCAGCAGCTTAGGGAGCCCCGGAAACATTCAGTACTTC. Protein product: CASSLGSPGNIQYF.

This clone has a handful of counts. V is TRBV4-3 and J is TRBJ1-6; TRBD1 is a possible D gene (5 bases). The germline V and J ends were trimmed by 0 bases and 7 bases, with 10 bases remaining between them. In germline, CDR1 is LGHNA, CDR2 YSLEER. This CDR3 spans 15 amino acids. The CDR3 nucleotides read TGCGCCAGCAGCCAAGAGAGACAGTGGAATTCACCCCTCCACTTT. Translated: CASSQERQWNSPLHF.

Comments on this clone: At the DNA level, this CDR3 is encoded by other sequences in the same sample as well. The V and J genes are TRBV6-5 and TRBJ2-2, with 7 bases identical to TRBD1. This CDR3 spans 14 amino acids. Germline V lookup: CDR1 MNHEY, CDR2 SVGAGI. J lost 1 base, V lost 6 bases, and 2 bases had no gene match. The CDR3 DNA follows: TGTGCCAGCAGCCGACAGGGGAACACCGGGGAGCTGTTTTTT. Its translation: CASSRQGNTGELFF.